The present TCR beta chain was sequenced within a study of CD8 T cells in Susac syndrome. The V gene's germline CDR1 is LGHDT and CDR2 YNNKEL (reference sequence). The CDR3 has 15 residues. Trimming pared 0 bases from V and 4 bases from J, leaving 12 bases between. cDNA came from about 0.51 to 1 ug RNA primed by random hexamers. One entry per CDR3 protein, called by TCRdb with MiXCR from the immunoSEQ multiplex PCR reads. This sample yields hundreds of thousands of distinct CDR3 sequences, of which around 93% are seen a single time; about 0.14% belongs to the top ten. The chain combines TRBV3-1 with TRBJ2-5, with D possibly matching TRBD2 (6 bases). This receptor was obtained from a human donor with Susac syndrome. The sample consisted of CD4+ T cells from PBMCs. The CDR3 loop is CASSQDFGRGETQYF. Written as DNA, the CDR3 is TGTGCCAGCAGCCAAGATTTTGGGCGGGGAGAGACCCAGTACTTC.